These T cell receptor beta chains were read from a single sample in a study of T cells in Graves' hyperthyroidism and ophthalmopathy. A single record per CDR3 protein comes from TCRdb applying MiXCR to the multiplex PCR reads. This sample carries approximately 430,000 distinct CDR3 sequences, roughly 14% of them seen once, and the ten largest clones take around 7%. Sequenced: blood. These TCRs come from a woman between 18 and 29 years old with Graves' hyperthyroidism. CDR3s include the opening cysteine and the closing phenylalanine or tryptophan. A D gene is named only where the DNA matches it firmly. Expanded clones are given a class, and other clones once, few, many or no size at all.

j_call | clone_size | v_call | d_call | cdr3_nt | cdr3_aa
TRBJ1-2 | many | TRBV9 | TRBD1 | TGTGCCAGCAGCGCGAGAGCGGGACAGGGTTATGGCTACACCTTC | CASSARAGQGYGYTF
TRBJ2-3 | many | TRBV11-3 | - | TGTGCCAGCAGTCACGAGGGAGATACGCAGTATTTT | CASSHEGDTQYF
TRBJ1-2 | many | TRBV19 | TRBD1 | TGTGCCAGTAAATCCGGGACAGGGGCAGGATTGGATGGCTACACCTTC | CASKSGTGAGLDGYTF
TRBJ1-4 | - | TRBV10-3 | - | TGTGTCATAAGGAGACTAACTAATGAAAAACTGTTTTTT | CVIRRLTNEKLFF
TRBJ2-1 | - | TRBV5-6 | - | TGTGCCAGCAGCGAGACACAGGGGACTGAGGCGCAGTTCTTC | CASSETQGTEAQFF
TRBJ2-3 | - | TRBV9 | TRBD1 | TGTGCCAGCAGCGTGGGGGACAGGGAGGCAGATACGCAGTATTTT | CASSVGDREADTQYF
TRBJ1-6 | many | TRBV2 | - | TGTGCCAGCAGTGACCCGGGCGACAAATCCAATTCACCCCTCCACTTT | CASSDPGDKSNSPLHF
TRBJ2-3 | many | TRBV28 | TRBD1 | TGTGCCAGCAGTTTAGAGGGGGCCCCCACAGATACGCAGTATTTT | CASSLEGAPTDTQYF
TRBJ1-2 | many | TRBV2 | - | TGTGCCAGCAGTGATAGGGGGGGCTACACCTTC | CASSDRGGYTF
TRBJ2-7 | few | TRBV19 | - | TGTGCCAGTAACCCCCAATCCTACGAGCAGTACTTC | CASNPQSYEQYF
TRBJ1-1 | many | TRBV5-4 | - | TGTGCCAGCAGCTTGGCCAGGTTGGCGAACACTGAAGCTTTCTTT | CASSLARLANTEAFF
TRBJ2-3 | many | TRBV18 | TRBD1 | TGTGCCAGCAGAACAGGGGCGGCTGATACGCAGTATTTT | CASRTGAADTQYF
TRBJ2-7 | many | TRBV11-2 | - | TGTGCCAGCAGCTCGGGACTGAGCTACGAGCAGTACTTC | CASSSGLSYEQYF
TRBJ1-2 | many | TRBV5-8 | TRBD1 | TGTGCCAGCAGCACTCCGGGGACAGGGAACTATGGCTACACCTTC | CASSTPGTGNYGYTF
TRBJ2-1 | many | TRBV15 | TRBD2 | TGTGCCACCAGCAGAGATCGACTAGCGGGAGTGAATGAGCAGTTCTTC | CATSRDRLAGVNEQFF
TRBJ1-6 | many | TRBV3-1 | - | TGTGCCAGCAGCCACTCGGCACAGGGCGGAGGTAAACCCCTCCACTTT | CASSHSAQGGGKPLHF
TRBJ2-7 | many | TRBV11-2 | - | TGTGCCAGCAGCTTAAGGGGGGGGCTCTACGAGCAGTACTTC | CASSLRGGLYEQYF
TRBJ1-5 | - | TRBV28 | - | TGTGCCAGCAGGGTTCCGGGGGGCTTCGGTCAGCCCCAGCATTTT | CASRVPGGFGQPQHF
TRBJ1-5 | many | TRBV7-8 | - | TGTGCCAGCAGCTTCGAATTAGACACCTCGATGGGGAATCAGCCCCAGCATTTT | CASSFELDTSMGNQPQHF
TRBJ1-4 | many | TRBV27 | - | TGTGCCAGCCGGACCCTTTCAACTAATGAAAAACTGTTTTTT | CASRTLSTNEKLFF
TRBJ2-5 | few | TRBV7-9 | TRBD2 | TGTGCCAGCAGTTTTGATAGCGGGAGTTGGGAGACCCAGTACTTC | CASSFDSGSWETQYF
TRBJ1-5 | many | TRBV20-1 | - | TGCAGTGCTCGCCCGGGTTTCTTGGCGAGCAATCAGCCCCAGCATTTT | CSARPGFLASNQPQHF
TRBJ1-2 | - | TRBV25-1 | TRBD1 | TGTGCCAGTAGGAGACAGGGTGGAAACTATGGCTACACCTTC | CASRRQGGNYGYTF
TRBJ2-7 | many | TRBV12-3/TRBV12-4 | - | TGTGCCAGCAGTTTAAGGGGGGAGGCCTACGAGCAGTACTTC | CASSLRGEAYEQYF
TRBJ2-1 | - | TRBV29-1 | - | TGCAGCGTTGAAAACCGGGATCCATTCAATGAGCAGTTCTTC | CSVENRDPFNEQFF
TRBJ1-1 | few | TRBV29-1 | - | TGCAGCGTGGACACCGGGATGAACACTGAAGCTTTCTTT | CSVDTGMNTEAFF
TRBJ2-2 | once | TRBV9 | - | TGTGCCAGCGGACAAGGCACCGGGGAGCTGTTTTTT | CASGQGTGELFF
TRBJ1-5 | - | TRBV20-1 | - | TGCAGTGCTAGAGGGAGAGGGTATAGCAATCAGCCCCAGCATTTT | CSARGRGYSNQPQHF
TRBJ1-2 | many | TRBV24-1 | TRBD1 | TGTGCCACCAGTGATCCTGCCGGGGACAGAAAAGGCTACACCTTC | CATSDPAGDRKGYTF